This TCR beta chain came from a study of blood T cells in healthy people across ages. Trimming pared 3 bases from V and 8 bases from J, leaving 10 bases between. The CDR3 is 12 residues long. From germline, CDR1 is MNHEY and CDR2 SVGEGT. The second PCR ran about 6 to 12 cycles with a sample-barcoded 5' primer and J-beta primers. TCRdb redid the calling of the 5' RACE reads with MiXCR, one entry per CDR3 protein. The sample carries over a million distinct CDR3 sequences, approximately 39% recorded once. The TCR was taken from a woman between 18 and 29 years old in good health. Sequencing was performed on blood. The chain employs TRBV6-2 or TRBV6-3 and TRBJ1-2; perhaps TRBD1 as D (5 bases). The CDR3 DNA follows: TGTGCCAGCAGTTATCGACGGGGCGGCTACACCTTC. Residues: CASSYRRGGYTF.